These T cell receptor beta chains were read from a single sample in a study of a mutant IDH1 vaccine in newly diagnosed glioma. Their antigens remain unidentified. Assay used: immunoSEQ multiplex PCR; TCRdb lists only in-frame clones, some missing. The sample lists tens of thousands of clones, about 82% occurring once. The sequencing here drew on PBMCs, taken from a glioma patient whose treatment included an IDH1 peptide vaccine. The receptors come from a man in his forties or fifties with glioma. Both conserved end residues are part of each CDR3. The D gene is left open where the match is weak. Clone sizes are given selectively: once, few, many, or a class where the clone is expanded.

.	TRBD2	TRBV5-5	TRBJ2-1	TGTGCCAGCAGCCCTACTAGCGGGAGTTACAATGAGCAGTTCTTC	CASSPTSGSYNEQFF
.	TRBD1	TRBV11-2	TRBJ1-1	TGTGCCAGCAGCCCCTGGGACAGGGTAAACACTGAAGCTTTCTTT	CASSPWDRVNTEAFF
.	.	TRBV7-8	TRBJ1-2	TGTGCCAGCAGCTTAGGTCCCAGGGGATCGGGTGGCTACACCTTC	CASSLGPRGSGGYTF
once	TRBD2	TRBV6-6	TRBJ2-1	TGTGCCAGCAGGGGGACTAGCGGGGAGTTGCCGTTCTTC	CASRGTSGELPFF
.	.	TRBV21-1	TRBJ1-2	TGTGCCAGCATACGAGGGATCTATGGCTACACCTTC	CASIRGIYGYTF
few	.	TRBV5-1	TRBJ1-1	TGCGCCAGCAGCTTTAAGCCGGGAAGTCACGCTTTCTTT	CASSFKPGSHAFF
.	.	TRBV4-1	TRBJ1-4	TGCGCCAGCAGCCAAGATAGGGCCCGGGGAGGGGACTATGAAAAACTGTTTTTT	CASSQDRARGGDYEKLFF
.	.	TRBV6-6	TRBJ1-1	TGTGCCAGCAGTAGGCGCGCGAGTAGCACTGAAGCTTTCTTT	CASSRRASSTEAFF
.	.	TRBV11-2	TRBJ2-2	TGTGCCAGCAGCTTAGGGCTGGACACCGGGGAGCTGTTTTTT	CASSLGLDTGELFF
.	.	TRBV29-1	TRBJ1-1	TGCAGCGTTCAGGGTAGGACTGAAGCTTTCTTT	CSVQGRTEAFF
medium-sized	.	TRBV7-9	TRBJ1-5	TGTGCCAGCAGCTTCGGTCTGGGACCCCTCAATCAGCCCCAGCATTTT	CASSFGLGPLNQPQHF
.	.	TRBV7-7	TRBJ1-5	TGTGCCAGCAACCGACCCGCCGGGGTACGAAATCAGCCCCAGCATTTT	CASNRPAGVRNQPQHF
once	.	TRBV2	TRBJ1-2	TGTGCCAGCAGAGGCCGCTATGGCTACACCTTC	CASRGRYGYTF
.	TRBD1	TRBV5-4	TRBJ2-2	TGTGCCAGCAGCTTGGGGTTTCGGGTGGACAGGGGTGTCCCCGGGGAGCTGTTTTTT	CASSLGFRVDRGVPGELFF
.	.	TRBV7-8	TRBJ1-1	TGTGCCAGCAGCTTGGCCGGGAATTGGAACACTGAAGCTTTCTTT	CASSLAGNWNTEAFF
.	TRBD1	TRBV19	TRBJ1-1	TGTGCCAGTAGTAGACAACAGGGGGACACTGAAGCTTTCTTT	CASSRQQGDTEAFF
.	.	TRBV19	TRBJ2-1	TGTGCCAGTAGTATGTCGATGAAGAATGAGCAGTTCTTC	CASSMSMKNEQFF
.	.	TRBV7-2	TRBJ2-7	TGTGCCAGCAGCTTAGCGGGCCCCTACGAGCAGTACTTC	CASSLAGPYEQYF
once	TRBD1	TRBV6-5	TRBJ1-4	TGTGCCAGCCACAGGGGGCGGAATGAAAAACTGTTTTTT	CASHRGRNEKLFF
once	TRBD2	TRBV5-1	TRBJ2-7	TGCGCCAGCAGCTTAAATAGCGGGAGCGCTTTCGAGCAGTACTTC	CASSLNSGSAFEQYF
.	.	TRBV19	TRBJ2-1	TGTGCCAGTAGTTGGGGGCTCTACAATGAGCAGTTCTTC	CASSWGLYNEQFF
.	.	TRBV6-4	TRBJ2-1	TGTGCCAGCAGTGACAGGGAATACAATGAGCAGTTCTTC	CASSDREYNEQFF
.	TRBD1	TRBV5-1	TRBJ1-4	TGCGCCAGCAGCGAACGACAGGGGGGGAATGAAAAACTGTTTTTT	CASSERQGGNEKLFF
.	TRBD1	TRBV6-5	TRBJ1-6	TGTGCCAGCAGGTCACAGGGGATGCATTCACCCCTCCACTTT	CASRSQGMHSPLHF
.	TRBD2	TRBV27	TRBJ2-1	TGTGCCACCCGGGGACTAGACTCCTACAATGAGCAGTTCTTC	CATRGLDSYNEQFF
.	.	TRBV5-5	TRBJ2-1	TGTGCCAGCAGCTTCGGAGGTGAGCAGTTCTTC	CASSFGGEQFF
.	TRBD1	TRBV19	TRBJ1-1	TGTGCCAGTAGACTGACAGGGGGTGGGAACACTGAAGCTTTCTTT	CASRLTGGGNTEAFF
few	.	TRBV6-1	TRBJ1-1	TGTGCCAGCAGTGTCCAGCTGGGGGACACTGAAGCTTTCTTT	CASSVQLGDTEAFF
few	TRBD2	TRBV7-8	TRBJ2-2	TGTGCCAGCAGCTTAAATCTAAACGGGAGGGCCGTCGGGGAGCTGTTTTTT	CASSLNLNGRAVGELFF
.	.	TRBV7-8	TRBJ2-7	TGTGCCAGCAGCTTACTAGATGCCTACGAGCAGTACTTC	CASSLLDAYEQYF
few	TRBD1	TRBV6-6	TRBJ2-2	TGTGCCAGCACCCGAATTCAGGGGGCGGGCACCGGGGAGCTGTTTTTT	CASTRIQGAGTGELFF
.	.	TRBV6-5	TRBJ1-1	TGTGCCAGCAGTTACTCTGCGGACACTGAAGCTTTCTTT	CASSYSADTEAFF
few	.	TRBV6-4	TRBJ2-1	TGTGCCAGCAGTGAACGGGGCACCCCTAACAATGAGCAGTTCTTC	CASSERGTPNNEQFF
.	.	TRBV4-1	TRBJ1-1	TGCGCCAGCAGCCAAGACCCCGGGGGAAACACTGAAGCTTTCTTT	CASSQDPGGNTEAFF
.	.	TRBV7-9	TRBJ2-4	TGTGCCAGCACCACAGGAGTAGCCAAAAACATTCAGTACTTC	CASTTGVAKNIQYF
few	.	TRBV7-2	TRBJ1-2	TGTGCCAGCAGCTTAGGGGTCCTGTCAGAAGCTAACTATGGCTACACCTTC	CASSLGVLSEANYGYTF
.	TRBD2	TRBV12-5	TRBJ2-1	TGTGCTAGTGGTGACCTAGCGGGAGGGCACCTTAATGAGCAGTTCTTC	CASGDLAGGHLNEQFF
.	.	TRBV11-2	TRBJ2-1	TGTGCCAGCAGCTTGGGGCGGGTATCAAACAATGAGCAGTTCTTC	CASSLGRVSNNEQFF
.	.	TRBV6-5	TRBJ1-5	TGTGCCAGCAGATCAATTATCAGGGATCAGTCCCAGCATTTT	CASRSIIRDQSQHF
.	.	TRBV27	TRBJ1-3	TGTGCCAGCAGTACACAGGGAGGTGGAAACACCATATATTTT	CASSTQGGGNTIYF
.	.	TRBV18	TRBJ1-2	TGTGCCAGCTCCCTGGAGCGTGGGGGGCAGGGCTACACCTTC	CASSLERGGQGYTF
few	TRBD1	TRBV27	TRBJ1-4	TGTGCCAGCAGGCGAGACAGGGCTGCAACTAATGAAAAACTGTTTTTT	CASRRDRAATNEKLFF
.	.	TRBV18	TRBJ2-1	TGTGCCAGCTCATCAAGAGGAGATGAGCAGTTCTTC	CASSSRGDEQFF
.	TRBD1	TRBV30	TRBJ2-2	TGTGCCTGGGTGGCCCTGACAGGGCGTTCGACCACCGGGGAGCTGTTTTTT	CAWVALTGRSTTGELFF
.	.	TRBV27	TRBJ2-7	TGTGCCAGCAGCCGACTCTTAGGAGAGCAGTACTTC	CASSRLLGEQYF
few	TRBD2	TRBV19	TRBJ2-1	TGTGCCAGTATGCAGACTAGCGGCAATGAGCAGTTCTTC	CASMQTSGNEQFF
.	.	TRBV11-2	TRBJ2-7	TGTGCCAGCAGCGCCGCCACTAGCTACTCCTACGAGCAGTACTTC	CASSAATSYSYEQYF
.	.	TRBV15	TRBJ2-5	TGTGCCACCAGCAGAGCTCGGGGGGAGACCCAGTACTTC	CATSRARGETQYF
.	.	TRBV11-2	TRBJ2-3	TGTGCCAGCAGCTTAGATCGGGTTATTTTCGGCGGGCCAGGGACAGATACGCAGTATTTT	CASSLDRVIFGGPGTDTQYF
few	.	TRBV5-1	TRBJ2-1	TGCGCCAGCAGCCGGACGGCAAACAATGAGCAGTTCTTC	CASSRTANNEQFF
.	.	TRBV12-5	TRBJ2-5	TGTGCTAGTGGTTTAGGGCAGATAGAAGAGACCCAGTACTTC	CASGLGQIEETQYF
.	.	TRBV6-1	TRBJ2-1	TGTGCCAGCGAGAGGGGAACCTACAATGAGCAGTTCTTC	CASERGTYNEQFF
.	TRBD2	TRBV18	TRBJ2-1	TGTGCCAGCCACCGAAATATAGCGGGAGCCAATGAGCAGTTCTTC	CASHRNIAGANEQFF